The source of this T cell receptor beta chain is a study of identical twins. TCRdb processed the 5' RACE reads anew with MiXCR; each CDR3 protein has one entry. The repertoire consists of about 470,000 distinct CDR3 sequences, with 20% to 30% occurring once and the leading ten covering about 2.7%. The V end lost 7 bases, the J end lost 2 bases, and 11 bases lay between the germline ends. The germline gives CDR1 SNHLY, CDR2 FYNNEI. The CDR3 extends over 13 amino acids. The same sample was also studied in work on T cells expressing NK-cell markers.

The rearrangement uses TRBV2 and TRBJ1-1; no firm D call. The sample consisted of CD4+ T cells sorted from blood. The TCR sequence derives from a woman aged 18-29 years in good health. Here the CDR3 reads CASTGTGNTEAFF. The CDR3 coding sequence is TGTGCCAGCACCGGAACGGGTAACACTGAAGCTTTCTTT.